Listed here are 30 T cell receptor beta chains from one sample, sequenced in a study of control samples from healthy donors and cancer patients. Sequencing was performed with immunoSEQ multiplex PCR; in TCRdb, only in-frame clones are kept and a portion is missing. The sample shows about 55,000 clones, 95% of them seen only once. The sequenced material came from blood. The origin of the receptors is a man aged 25 to 40 in good health.

The chain couples TRBV7-9 to TRBJ2-7, with TRBD1 matching 8 bases. The V segment lost 6 bases and the J segment 4 bases; nucleotides outside the gene matches: 8. Per germline, CDR1 SEHNR and CDR2 FQNEAQ (reference sequence). The CDR3 runs to 14 residues. In DNA, the CDR3 is TGTGCCAGCAGTTCGGGACAGGAGACTTACGAGCAGTACTTC. It translates to CASSSGQETYEQYF.

The chain has TRBV6-2 or TRBV6-3 and TRBJ2-1; 8 positions agree with TRBD2. Germline trimming cut 6 bases from V and 5 bases from J; bases unmatched to any gene: 6. This CDR3 region has 14 residues. Germline V CDR1 and CDR2: MNHEY, SVGEGT. CDR3 in DNA: TGTGCCAGCAGCACGGGACTAGAGCACAATGAGCAGTTCTTC. This gives the protein CASSTGLEHNEQFF.

The chain couples TRBV6-4 to TRBJ2-2, with 10 positions matching TRBD2. CDR1 is MRHNA, CDR2 SNTAGT, per germline. The CDR3 loop spans 15 amino acids. The V gene end was trimmed by 3 bases and the J gene end by 5 bases; junction bases not matched to a gene: 3. CDR3 DNA sequence: TGTGCCAGCAGTGAAGCGGGAGGGAGTACCGGGGAGCTGTTTTTT. Its translation: CASSEAGGSTGELFF.

The sample holds one count of this clone. This chain connects TRBV6-6 to TRBJ2-7, with TRBD2 as a possible D gene (6 bases). Germline CDR1 reads MNHNY; CDR2 reads SVGAGI (reference sequence). Trimming cost V 3 bases and J 7 bases, with 13 bases left between them. The CDR3 consists of 13 residues. CDR3 DNA: TGTGCCAGCAGTTATCGGGGGAGTGATGAGCAGTACTTC. Residues: CASSYRGSDEQYF.

The chain couples TRBV27 to TRBJ1-1; D may be TRBD1 (5 bases). CDR3 length: 14 amino acids. Looked up from germline, CDR1 is MNHEY and CDR2 is SMNVEV (reference sequence). The ends were cut back, 2 bases at V and 4 bases at J, with 11 bases in the middle. CDR3 residues: CASSLGGGTTEAFF. The CDR3 DNA follows: TGTGCCAGCAGTTTAGGGGGGGGGACCACTGAAGCTTTCTTT.

The J gene is TRBJ2-2, the V gene TRBV10-2, with 8 bases aligning to TRBD2. Germline V lookup: CDR1 WSHSY, CDR2 SAAADI. V was pared by 6 bases and J by 5 bases, with 8 bases of the junction left unmatched. CDR3 size: 15 residues. CDR3 region: CASRRRASGTGELFF. The CDR3 DNA reads as TGCGCCAGCAGACGCCGGGCTAGCGGGACCGGGGAGCTGTTTTTT.

The genes are TRBV19 and TRBJ2-7; 13 bases line up with TRBD2. Germline trimming cut 5 bases from V and 6 bases from J; bases unmatched to any gene: 4. Germline CDR1 is LNHDA and CDR2 is SQIVND (reference sequence). CDR3 length: 14 residues. The DNA of the CDR3 is TGTGCCAGTAGTGAAGGGACTAGCGGGATCGAGCAGTACTTC. Translating it yields CASSEGTSGIEQYF.

The table lists this clone with a few counts. This rearrangement joins TRBV30 to TRBJ1-5; D uncertain. Germline-derived CDR1 and CDR2 are GTSNPN and SVGIG (reference sequence). V lost 4 bases and J 3 bases, leaving 10 bases between the germline ends. There are 13 residues in the CDR3. CDR3 amino acids: CAWNIGHNQPQHF. The CDR3 nucleotides read TGTGCCTGGAATATAGGCCACAATCAGCCCCAGCATTTT.

The chain employs TRBV6-6 and TRBJ1-2; TRBD1 might be the D (5 bases). The V and J ends lost 2 bases and 1 base respectively, with 14 bases between them. The CDR3 loop spans 16 amino acids. The germline V gene encodes CDR1 MNHNY and CDR2 SVGAGI (reference sequence). CDR3 sequence: CASSYADTGLNYGYTF. The CDR3 bases are TGTGCCAGCAGTTACGCCGACACGGGGCTTAACTATGGCTACACCTTC.

This chain joins TRBV6-5 and TRBJ2-7; D call uncertain. CDR3 length: 14 amino acids. V was cut by 5 bases and J by 0 bases, with 11 bases left in between. Germline V gives CDR1 MNHEY, CDR2 SVGAGI. The CDR3: CASSRTWSSYEQYF. DNA of the CDR3: TGTGCCAGCAGTCGGACCTGGAGCTCCTACGAGCAGTACTTC.

The chain is built from TRBV6-5 and TRBJ1-5; 8 bases map to TRBD1. The V gene's germline CDR1 is MNHEY and CDR2 SVGAGI. This CDR3 is 14 amino acids long. V trimming: 10 bases; J trimming: 4 bases; junction bases outside the gene matches: 9. CDR3 in DNA: TGTGCCACACGAAGGACAGGGAGAAATCAGCCCCAGCATTTT. This translates into CATRRTGRNQPQHF.

In DNA form, the CDR3 reads TGTGCCAGCAGCCCCCGGGACAGGGTCTACGAGCAGTACTTC. Amino acid sequence: CASSPRDRVYEQYF. The chain combines TRBV13 with TRBJ2-7, with 9 nucleotides matching TRBD1. Germline CDR1 PRHDT, CDR2 FYEKMQ (reference sequence). V trimming: 5 bases; J trimming: 3 bases; junction bases outside the gene matches: 5. The CDR3 covers 14 residues.

This sequence joins TRBV4-2 and TRBJ2-1; the match to TRBD2 covers 11 bases. CDR3 length: 16 residues. V was pared by 0 bases and J by 7 bases, with 5 bases of the junction left unmatched. Germline CDR1 and CDR2: LGHNA and YNFKEQ. The CDR3 protein is CASSQDLASGRNEQFF. CDR3 nucleotides: TGTGCCAGCAGCCAAGATTTGGCTAGCGGGAGGAATGAGCAGTTCTTC.

The chain combines TRBV5-1 with TRBJ2-1; 9 nucleotides line up with TRBD1. The CDR3 extends over 16 amino acids. Losses at the gene ends were 6 bases for V and 9 bases for J; bases not matched to a gene: 16. Germline CDR1 reads SGHRS; CDR2 reads YFSETQ. CDR3 residues: CASTGPGTGTFSEQFF. The CDR3 coding sequence is TGCGCCAGCACCGGGCCCGGGACAGGGACGTTCAGTGAGCAGTTCTTC.

The chain joins TRBV4-1 to TRBJ2-2; 11 bases line up with TRBD2. CDR1 is MGHRA, CDR2 YSYEKL, per germline. J was trimmed by 4 bases and V by 2 bases; bases with no gene match: 9. The length of the CDR3 is 18 residues. CDR3 DNA: TGCGCCAGCAGCCAACTCCAGCTAGCGGGAGGCCTCACCGGGGAGCTGTTTTTT. Translation gives CASSQLQLAGGLTGELFF.

This chain connects TRBV7-9 to TRBJ2-3, with 13 positions matching TRBD2. With 6 bases clipped from V and 2 bases from J, the junction kept 11 bases outside the gene matches. The CDR3 consists of 18 residues. Germline-derived CDR1 and CDR2 are SEHNR and FQNEAQ (reference sequence). CDR3 DNA sequence: TGTGCCAGCAGACCTCCGGGACTAGCGGGGCCCGCCACAGATACGCAGTATTTT. This sequence encodes CASRPPGLAGPATDTQYF. The entire variable domain, with the rest obtained from reference TRBV7-9 and TRBJ2-3, is as follows: DTGVSQNPRHKITKRGQNVTFRCDPISEHNRLYWYRQTLGQGPEFLTYFQNEAQLEKSRLLSDRFSAERPKGSFSTLEIQRTEQGDSAMYLCASRPPGLAGPATDTQYFGPGTRLTVL.

This chain joins TRBV19 and TRBJ2-7, with 10 bases lining up with TRBD1. After removal of 3 bases from V and 5 bases from J, the junction contained 10 bases not matched to a gene. The germline gives CDR1 LNHDA, CDR2 SQIVND (reference sequence). The CDR3 length is 16 residues. The CDR3: CASSIRGQGRSDEQYF. CDR3 sequence (DNA): TGTGCCAGTAGTATCCGGGGACAGGGGAGGTCGGACGAGCAGTACTTC.

The V and J genes are TRBV7-3 and TRBJ2-1, with D possibly being TRBD1 (6 bases). The V end lost 6 bases, the J end lost 10 bases, and 10 bases lay between the germline ends. CDR1 SGHTA and CDR2 FQGTGA come from the germline V gene. The CDR3 covers 11 residues. The CDR3 DNA follows: TGTGCCAGCAGTTCCGGGACAGAGCAGTTCTTC. Its translation is CASSSGTEQFF. The whole variable domain, filled in from reference TRBV7-3 and TRBJ2-1, reads GAGVSQTPSNKVTEKGKYVELRCDPISGHTALYWYRQSLGQGPEFLIYFQGTGAADDSGLPNDRFFAVRPEGSVSTLKIQRTERGDSAVYLCASSSGTEQFFGPGTRLTVL.

CDR3 bases: TGTGCCAGCAGCGCTCGTGGACAGGGGGAGGAAAAACTGTTTTTT. Translating gives CASSARGQGEEKLFF. The V call is TRBV7-9, the J call TRBJ1-4; 10 bases line up with TRBD1. The junction had 8 bases not matched to a gene; V was cut back by 5 bases and J by 8 bases. Germline-derived CDR1 and CDR2 are SEHNR and FQNEAQ (reference sequence). There are 15 residues in the CDR3.

The genes are TRBV7-3 and TRBJ2-3; the D is unclear. The CDR3 is 13 amino acids. The ends were cut back, 1 base at V and 2 bases at J, with 4 bases in the middle. CDR1 and CDR2 (germline): SGHTA, FQGTGA. The CDR3 reads CASSLNPTDTQYF. CDR3 bases: TGTGCCAGCAGCTTAAACCCCACAGATACGCAGTATTTT.

The genes are TRBV6-5 and TRBJ1-1; maybe TRBD1 (5 bases). CDR1 and CDR2 from the germline V gene are MNHEY and SVGAGI. There are 14 residues in the CDR3. Trimming cost V 10 bases and J 4 bases, with 19 bases left between them. Here the CDR3 reads CATRVGAMSTEAFF. The CDR3 nucleotides read TGTGCCACACGAGTCGGGGCTATGAGCACTGAAGCTTTCTTT.

This chain links TRBV27 with TRBJ1-5; D call uncertain. Per the germline V gene, CDR1 is MNHEY and CDR2 is SMNVEV (reference sequence). The CDR3 is 16 residues long. V dropped 5 bases and J dropped 3 bases, with 17 bases sitting between them. The CDR3 region is CASSATLDLFNQPQHF. In DNA, the CDR3 is TGTGCCAGCAGTGCAACCTTGGACCTATTCAATCAGCCCCAGCATTTT.

In its sample, this clone was seen once. The genes are TRBV6-6 and TRBJ2-3; D remains ambiguous. The germline V and J ends were trimmed by 2 bases and 3 bases, with 6 bases remaining between them. The V gene's germline CDR1 is MNHNY and CDR2 SVGAGI (reference sequence). This CDR3 contains 13 residues. CDR3 loop: CASSYLQTDTQYF. Written as DNA, the CDR3 is TGTGCCAGCAGTTACCTACAGACAGATACGCAGTATTTT.

The chain uses TRBV6-1 and TRBJ1-5, with 10 positions matching TRBD1. There are 16 residues in the CDR3. CDR1 is MNHNS and CDR2 is SASEGT in the germline V gene. V dropped 2 bases and J dropped 5; count of bases not matched to a gene: 6. The CDR3 coding sequence is TGTGCCAGCAGTGAAACATCCGGGACAGGGGATCAGCCCCAGCATTTT. Protein: CASSETSGTGDQPQHF.

The chain has TRBV7-9 and TRBJ2-4, with TRBD1 matching 10 bases. The trim removed 2 bases at V and 2 bases at J, leaving 12 bases unmatched. The CDR3 length is 19 residues. Germline loops: CDR1 SEHNR, CDR2 FQNEAQ (reference sequence). The CDR3 DNA follows: TGTGCCAGCAGCTTATTCCCTCAGACAGGGGGCGCCTCCAAAAACATTCAGTACTTC. Amino acids: CASSLFPQTGGASKNIQYF.

This clone was seen only once. The rearrangement joins TRBV3-1 (or the pseudogene TRBV3-2) to TRBJ1-5; D perhaps matches TRBD1 (5 bases). Trimming took off 1 base at V and 4 bases at J, with 11 bases between the two ends. The CDR3 extends over 15 amino acids. Germline V gene data show CDR1 as LGHDT and CDR2 as YNNKEL (reference sequence). CDR3 bases: TGTGCCAGCAGCCAAGGGACACGACAAAATCAGCCCCAGCATTTT. It yields the protein CASSQGTRQNQPQHF.

The rearrangement joins TRBV2 to TRBJ2-3; D perhaps matches TRBD1 (6 bases). The CDR3 consists of 13 residues. CDR1 is SNHLY and CDR2 is FYNNEI in the germline V gene. Trimming left V 8 bases short and J 5 bases short, with 14 bases between. The CDR3 coding sequence is TGTGCCAGCGCGCCCAGGGGCCGAGATACGCAGTATTTT. This sequence encodes CASAPRGRDTQYF.

The chain uses TRBV7-2 and TRBJ2-7, with 8 positions matching TRBD1. The germline gives CDR1 SGHTA, CDR2 FQGNSA. The J segment lost 3 bases and the V segment lost 1 base, leaving 5 bases of the junction unmatched. This CDR3 region has 15 residues. CDR3 nucleotide sequence: TGTGCCAGCAGCTTAGGCCCCGGACAGGGCTACGAGCAGTACTTC. Translated: CASSLGPGQGYEQYF.

The chain joins TRBV30 to TRBJ1-5; unclear D gene. Trimming removed 3 bases at V and 4 bases at J, with 10 bases between. The germline V gene encodes CDR1 GTSNPN and CDR2 SVGIG (reference sequence). There are 13 residues in the CDR3. The CDR3 reads CAWSAGNNQPQHF. The CDR3, as DNA: TGTGCCTGGAGCGCCGGGAATAATCAGCCCCAGCATTTT.

The chain combines TRBV28 with TRBJ2-1; 9 bases match TRBD1. The V gene end was trimmed by 10 bases and the J gene end by 6 bases; junction bases not matched to a gene: 10. The V gene's germline CDR1 is MDHEN and CDR2 SYDVKM. The CDR3 runs 14 residues. CDR3 DNA: TGTGCCACTAAAACAGGGGGCGCCGTCAATGAGCAGTTCTTC. Translating gives CATKTGGAVNEQFF.